One sample yielded the 27 T cell receptor beta chains listed below, sequenced in a study of a mutant IDH1 vaccine in newly diagnosed glioma. The antigens these receptors bind are not known. TCRdb's copy holds only in-frame clones and misses some; the assay was immunoSEQ multiplex PCR. The profile shows 40,000 to 50,000 clones, approximately 85% of them singletons. Time point denoted: week 5, during vaccination. Topical imiquimod accompanied each vaccine dose, which consisted of 300 ug of mutant IDH1 20-mer peptide. Sequenced here: PBMCs, sampled from a glioma patient whose treatment included an IDH1 peptide vaccine. The receptor set was obtained from a man aged 35 to 55 with glioma.

The chain links TRBV5-1 to TRBJ2-7, with 15 bases matching TRBD2. V was clipped by 3 bases and J by 3 bases; unmatched bases: 10. The CDR3 is 18 amino acids. Germline assignment: CDR1 SGHRS and CDR2 YFSETQ. CDR3 sequence: CASSWGTSGRRVGYEQYF. The DNA of the CDR3 is TGCGCCAGCAGCTGGGGGACTAGCGGGAGGAGGGTAGGCTACGAGCAGTACTTC.

The rearrangement links TRBV29-1 to TRBJ2-7; 7 nucleotides align to TRBD1. CDR3 size: 12 residues. The germline V gene encodes CDR1 SQVTM and CDR2 ANQGSEA. J gave up 3 bases and V 6 bases, and 5 bases lay outside the gene matches. CDR3 protein: CSVPTGSYEQYF. For the CDR3, the DNA is TGCAGCGTGCCGACAGGGAGCTACGAGCAGTACTTC.

The rearrangement joins TRBV5-1 to TRBJ2-7; 7 bases are a match to TRBD2. Germline V gene lookup returns CDR1 SGHRS and CDR2 YFSETQ. This CDR3 has 14 residues. V gave up 3 bases and J gave up 0 bases; unmatched junction bases: 3. The CDR3 here is CASSSGGRSYEQYF. For the CDR3, the DNA is TGCGCCAGCAGCTCGGGAGGCCGCTCCTACGAGCAGTACTTC.

The CDR3 loop reads CASKGGQGWNQPQHF. The CDR3 DNA is TGTGCCAGTAAGGGGGGACAGGGGTGGAATCAGCCCCAGCATTTT. The chain employs TRBV19 and TRBJ1-5, with 10 bases that match TRBD1. CDR1 and CDR2 (germline): LNHDA, SQIVND (reference sequence). The CDR3 length is 15 residues. The V and J ends lost 7 bases and 4 bases, in that order; junction bases with no gene match: 7.

This chain joins TRBV2 and TRBJ1-2, with 8 bases aligning to TRBD1. The V gene end was trimmed by 7 bases and the J gene end by 8 bases; junction bases not matched to a gene: 6. CDR3 size: 12 residues. Looked up from germline, CDR1 is SNHLY and CDR2 is FYNNEI. DNA for the CDR3: TGTGCCAGCACAGGGGGCAAAATAGGCTACACCTTC. Translating it yields CASTGGKIGYTF.

A word on this clone: The junction departs from the called germline gene at one end, perhaps through a read error. The chain couples TRBV7-9 to TRBJ2-1; 7 positions agree with TRBD2. The length of the CDR3 is 13 residues. The V gene's germline CDR1 is SEHNR and CDR2 FQNEAQ (reference sequence). The CDR3 bases are TGTGCCAGCAGCCTAGCGGCCTACAATGAGCAGTTCTTC. The encoded protein is CASSLAAYNEQFF.

This clone appeared a few times. CDR3 amino acids: CASSPLGGFLQPQHF. The CDR3 coding sequence is TGTGCCAGCTCACCACTGGGAGGGTTCTTACAGCCCCAGCATTTT. This rearrangement joins TRBV18 to TRBJ1-5, with D hard to call. The CDR3 is 15 amino acids. V lost 1 base and J lost 7, with 14 bases in between. Germline V gives CDR1 KGHSH, CDR2 LQKENI.

This clone appeared a single time. This chain uses TRBV5-5 with TRBJ1-2, with D perhaps TRBD1 (5 bases). Germline CDR1 SGHKS, CDR2 YYEKEE (reference sequence). Deletions cut 5 bases from V and 7 bases from J, with 15 bases between. This CDR3 has 13 residues. The chain's CDR3 is CASRELQGPGYTF. In DNA form, the CDR3 reads TGTGCCAGCAGGGAACTCCAGGGACCTGGCTACACCTTC. Combining the CDR3 with reference TRBV5-5 and TRBJ1-2 gives the whole variable domain DAGVTQSPTHLIKTRGQQVTLRCSPISGHKSVSWYQQVLGQGPQFIFQYYEKEERGRGNFPDRFSARQFPNYSSELNVNALLLGDSALYLCASRELQGPGYTFGSGTRLTVV.

The genes are TRBV6-5 and TRBJ1-1; 8 nucleotides align to TRBD1. V lost 6 bases, J lost 0 bases, and 6 bases stayed unmatched. Looked up from germline, CDR1 is MNHEY and CDR2 is SVGAGI. The CDR3 totals 15 residues. The CDR3 sequence: CASRYGQGMNTEAFF. As DNA, the CDR3 is TGTGCCAGCAGGTATGGACAGGGTATGAACACTGAAGCTTTCTTT.

Only one count was recorded for this clone. This rearrangement joins TRBV27 to TRBJ2-7; D unclear. Trimming removed 8 bases at V and 6 bases at J, with 14 bases between. Germline V gene lookup returns CDR1 MNHEY and CDR2 SMNVEV (reference sequence). This CDR3 spans 12 amino acids. The CDR3 bases are TGTGCCAGCTGGCCCTACCGTGGCGAGCAGTACTTC. Protein sequence: CASWPYRGEQYF.

This rearrangement joins TRBV7-6 to TRBJ2-7; no clear D gene. V shed 4 bases and J shed 2 bases, with 9 bases lying between them. This CDR3 has 13 amino acids. The germline V gene has CDR1 SGHVS and CDR2 FNYEAQ. DNA of the CDR3: TGTGCCAGCAGCTCTCTAGGGACCTACGAGCAGTACTTC. It specifies CASSSLGTYEQYF.

The chain is built from TRBV7-6 and TRBJ1-2; 7 bases agree with TRBD1. With 4 bases clipped from V and 4 bases from J, the junction kept 6 bases outside the gene matches. The CDR3 has 14 residues. CDR1 and CDR2 from the germline V gene are SGHVS and FNYEAQ. CDR3 nucleotides: TGTGCCAGCAGCTCCAGACAGGGCGGCTATGGCTACACCTTC. Its translation is CASSSRQGGYGYTF.

CDR3 region: CASSTLLAGGQETQYF. The DNA of the CDR3 is TGTGCCAGTAGTACACTACTAGCGGGAGGGCAAGAGACCCAGTACTTC. The V call is TRBV19, the J call TRBJ2-5; 13 bases are shared with TRBD2. Looked up from germline, CDR1 is LNHDA and CDR2 is SQIVND (reference sequence). With 4 bases clipped from V and 2 bases from J, the junction kept 4 bases outside the gene matches. CDR3 size: 16 residues.

This chain links TRBV6-1 with TRBJ2-3; 10 nucleotides agree with TRBD2. The junction had 10 bases not matched to a gene; V was cut back by 9 bases and J by 7 bases. CDR3 length: 14 residues. Germline values: CDR1 MNHNS, CDR2 SASEGT. CDR3 bases: TGTGCCAGTAGCCGGACTAGCGGAGCATATACGCAGTATTTT. Amino acids: CASSRTSGAYTQYF.

The chain combines TRBV4-3 with TRBJ2-1; D is uncertain. The V gene's germline CDR1 is LGHNA and CDR2 YSLEER. V lost 4 bases and J 7 bases, leaving 14 bases between the germline ends. This CDR3 is 14 amino acids long. The CDR3 spells CASSLERASNEQFF. The CDR3 nucleotides read TGCGCCAGCAGCCTAGAGAGAGCGTCTAATGAGCAGTTCTTC.

This chain connects TRBV7-9 to TRBJ1-5; 9 bases agree with TRBD1. The CDR3 length is 14 residues. Per germline, CDR1 SEHNR and CDR2 FQNEAQ (reference sequence). V lost 1 base to trimming and J lost 8 bases; unmatched junction nucleotides: 3. DNA of the CDR3: TGTGCCAGCAGCTTAGGGACAGGGGTTAAGCCCCAGCATTTT. Protein: CASSLGTGVKPQHF. Full variable domain (rest looked up from reference TRBV7-9 and TRBJ1-5): DTGVSQNPRHKITKRGQNVTFRCDPISEHNRLYWYRQTLGQGPEFLTYFQNEAQLEKSRLLSDRFSAERPKGSFSTLEIQRTEQGDSAMYLCASSLGTGVKPQHFGDGTRLSIL.

The chain combines TRBV7-2 with TRBJ2-5, with TRBD2 as a possible D gene (5 bases). The CDR3 has 19 amino acids. In germline, CDR1 is SGHTA, CDR2 FQGNSA. V was clipped by 3 bases and J by 4 bases, with 27 bases between them. Written as DNA, the CDR3 is TGTGCCAGCAGCTTCCTTTTTATGGGAGCGGTTTCAAGCAGAGAGACCCAGTACTTC. Its protein is CASSFLFMGAVSSRETQYF.

The genes are TRBV6-1 and TRBJ2-5; 7 positions match TRBD2. The length of the CDR3 is 13 residues. Germline trimming cut 6 bases from V and 2 bases from J; bases unmatched to any gene: 3. The V gene's germline CDR1 is MNHNS and CDR2 SASEGT. Here the CDR3 reads CASSGRLQETQYF. The CDR3, as DNA: TGTGCCAGCAGCGGGAGGCTTCAAGAGACCCAGTACTTC.

The CDR3 sequence: CSVLTGYGYTF. The CDR3, as DNA: TGCAGTGTCCTGACAGGGTATGGCTACACCTTC. The chain carries TRBV20-1 and TRBJ1-2; 7 nucleotides align to TRBD1. Unmatched junction bases numbered 4, after V lost 7 bases and J lost 5 bases. Germline CDR1 is DFQATT and CDR2 is SNEGSKA (reference sequence). The CDR3 loop spans 11 amino acids.

In DNA, the CDR3 is TGTGCCAGCAGACCACCCGGACGCACAGATACGCAGTATTTT. Translation gives CASRPPGRTDTQYF. This chain connects TRBV6-5 to TRBJ2-3; no definite D call. The CDR3 spans 14 residues. Germline lookup yields CDR1 MNHEY and CDR2 SVGAGI. The germline V and J ends were trimmed by 6 bases and 1 base, with 11 bases remaining between them.

This chain connects TRBV5-1 to TRBJ2-7, with D tentatively TRBD1 (5 bases). The germline gives CDR1 SGHRS, CDR2 YFSETQ. Trimming removed 5 bases at V and 5 bases at J, with 20 bases between. The CDR3 totals 15 residues. CDR3 amino acids: CASRSGLAGPHEQYF. The CDR3 bases are TGCGCCAGCAGGTCAGGTTTGGCAGGGCCCCACGAGCAGTACTTC.

The V gene is TRBV7-9, the J gene TRBJ2-3, with D possibly being TRBD1 or TRBD2 (5 bases each). The CDR3 is made up of 15 amino acids. CDR1 is SEHNR, CDR2 FQNEAQ, per germline (reference sequence). Trimming left V 6 bases short and J 0 bases short, with 13 bases between. The CDR3 sequence: CASRGAGASTDTQYF. The CDR3 DNA reads TGTGCCAGCAGAGGGGCGGGTGCTAGCACAGATACGCAGTATTTT.

J is TRBJ1-1 and V is TRBV27; D gene ambiguous. Germline CDR1 reads MNHEY; CDR2 reads SMNVEV (reference sequence). The V and J ends lost 3 bases and 4 bases respectively, with 9 bases between them. The CDR3 has 13 residues. The CDR3 coding sequence is TGTGCCAGCAGTTTTTTGGCGTTCACTGAAGCTTTCTTT. This encodes CASSFLAFTEAFF.

This clone has a handful of counts. The chain carries TRBV6-5 and TRBJ2-2; perhaps TRBD2 as D (5 bases). Trimming stripped 9 bases from V and 1 base from J, with 12 bases between. The CDR3 spans 14 residues. CDR1 and CDR2 from the germline V gene are MNHEY and SVGAGI. CDR3 in amino acids: CASQILENTGELFF. CDR3 DNA sequence: TGTGCCAGTCAGATACTAGAGAACACCGGGGAGCTGTTTTTT.

This chain uses TRBV4-1 with TRBJ2-7; D may be TRBD2 (5 bases). V was pared by 0 bases and J by 2 bases, with 17 bases between. Germline V gene data show CDR1 as MGHRA and CDR2 as YSYEKL. This CDR3 is 17 amino acids long. The CDR3 DNA sequence: TGCGCCAGCAGCCAAGATAATTGGAATCGGAGGACCTACGAGCAGTACTTC. Translating it yields CASSQDNWNRRTYEQYF.

This clone was picked up one time. The V call is TRBV4-1, the J call TRBJ2-2; D gene ambiguous. The CDR3 covers 14 residues. Germline CDR1 is MGHRA and CDR2 is YSYEKL. Trimming shortened V by 2 bases and J by 6 bases, and 10 bases separated the two germline ends. This chain's CDR3 is CASSQWTGPGELFF. In DNA form, the CDR3 reads TGCGCCAGCAGCCAATGGACCGGACCCGGGGAGCTGTTTTTT.

The V gene is TRBV5-1, the J gene TRBJ2-1; no reliable D call. V shed 4 bases and J shed 10 bases, with 12 bases lying between them. The CDR3 runs 12 residues. Germline V gene data show CDR1 as SGHRS and CDR2 as YFSETQ. Here the CDR3 reads CASSPALREQFF. Written as DNA, the CDR3 is TGCGCCAGCAGCCCCGCCCTCAGGGAGCAGTTCTTC.